Sequencing of this TCR beta chain was carried out in a study of blood T cell repertoires in COVID-19. Turning to the study itself: Acute and convalescent COVID-19 samples came from the United States, Italy and Spain. The cDNA or gDNA used as material had been derived from T cells, B-cell-depleted T cells, or PBMCs.

In the original workflow: Scientists estimated how many nucleated cells there were by amplifying reference gene primers. Some clones are missing from TCRdb's copy, which holds only in-frame ones; the method was immunoSEQ multiplex PCR. The V and J calls and clone size were taken over from that table, and D and trimming were inferred from the DNA. The top ten clones hold around an eighth of a sample with about 190,000 clones, 70% to 80% of them seen once. Germline V gives CDR1 DFQATT, CDR2 SNEGSKA (reference sequence). Trimming cost V 6 bases and J 3 bases, with 9 bases left between them. CDR3 length: 11 residues.

The chain combines TRBV20-1 with TRBJ2-7, with D perhaps TRBD1 (5 bases). The sequencing input was peripheral blood. The sequence derives from a man in his fifties who had recovered from COVID-19. The CDR3 DNA reads as TGCAGTGCCGGCAGGGTCTACGAGCAGTACTTC. It is translated as CSAGRVYEQYF.